The clone carrying this T cell receptor (beta chain) was recorded once. The data stem from a study of blood T cell repertoires in COVID-19. Background on the study: Donors in the United States, Italy and Spain gave samples during acute or convalescent COVID-19.

CDR1 is MGHRA, CDR2 YSYEKL, per germline. With V trimmed by 2 bases and J by 2 bases, 5 bases remained unmatched. There are 15 residues in the CDR3. Source study methods: Estimates of nucleated cell counts were drawn from the amplification of reference gene primers. Repertoires were generated with immunoSEQ multiplex PCR, while TCRdb's copy carries only in-frame clones and drops some. Clone size and the V and J calls come from that table; the DNA yielded D and trimming. The table includes about 120,000 clones, around three quarters detected once. Sequencing used peripheral blood. This sequence originates from a man in his fifties or sixties with active or convalescent COVID-19. This chain links TRBV4-1 with TRBJ2-7, with 8 bases matching TRBD2. CDR3 in amino acids: CASSQPGLAPYEQYF. CDR3 coding DNA: TGCGCCAGCAGCCAACCTGGACTAGCCCCCTACGAGCAGTACTTC.